This TCR beta chain was documented in a study of metastatic and nonmetastatic thyroid tumors (dated by TCRdb to between 2020 and 2021). The study in broad terms: For patients with malignant and with benign thyroid disease, the researchers compared repertoires between peripheral blood samples and tumor or nodule tissue samples.

No patient had received any treatment before thyroid surgery. Using T-cell receptor beta sequencing, the study looked back at clinical samples from patients collected from the early 2010s to the late 2010s. The method behind the library was PCR. TCRdb names Illumina HiSeq 4000 as the instrument used. High-throughput sequencing was used to profile the TCR beta-chain CDR3 region of each patient. Per the authors' processing: A classifier to discriminate distant-metastatic papillary thyroid cancer patients was built from CDR3 differences across clinicopathological groups. To measure repertoire diversity the researchers used the Shannon index, while the Morisita-Horn index served to gauge how similar the tumor and blood repertoires were. TCRdb redid the processing of the public reads, applying fastp at Q25 and MiXCR, and retained in-frame beta chains. TCRdb assigned the V and J calls; the authors' analysis was not used. This sample is represented by about 25,000 clones; 20% of them were singletons. The ten biggest clones cover 4.4% of the sample.

General study outcomes and caveats: TCR beta diversity was reported as significantly higher in malignant tumors than in benign nodules, in both blood and tumor samples.

Notes on this clone: Its antigen has not been determined. No base qualities exist here, and no much larger clone lies one base off it.

The clonotype was recovered from a female donor with papillary thyroid cancer or a benign thyroid nodule (not recorded which). Some clones in this sample may be carry-over from other donors' samples. Sequencing was carried out using adjacent normal tissue.

The bases are TGCAGTGCTATTCGGGGCGGGGTAGTAGGAGAGACCCAGTACTTC. This codes for CSAIRGGVVGETQYF. The chain couples TRBV20-1 to TRBJ2-5, and TRBD2 may be the D gene, going by 6 matching bases. From the cysteine up to the phenylalanine, the CDR3 has a length of 15 residues. Just CDR3 DNA is preserved here, 45 bases in frame from base 1. The junction carries 19 bases between V and J, which are trimmed by 4 bases and 4 bases respectively. From the germline V gene (reference sequence), CDR1 is DFQATT and CDR2 is SNEGSKA.